Listed here is a single T cell receptor beta chain. What it recognizes is unknown. This entry is derived from a study of shared clonotypes between healthy human individuals. Study-wide results and caveats: Having only a few donors restricted how much genetic and exposure-history diversity was captured. Exclusively blood specimens were collected; tissue repertoires likely differ. Sorted-subset samples were not fully sequenced, rarefaction indicated.

V was shortened by 1 base and J by 8 bases, with 11 bases between the two germline ends. CDR3 length: 13 residues. CDR1 is SEHNR and CDR2 is FQNEAQ in the germline V gene (reference sequence). Researchers ran the assay at a deep level. The assay was immunoSEQ multiplex PCR, and TCRdb's table has in-frame clones only and misses some. The data show about 1,800,000 clones, around 96% seen once. The naive CD8 subset, CD45RO-negative cells positively selected for CCR7, excluded terminally differentiated effector memory CD45RA+ cells. The sequenced sample consisted of naive CD8+ T cells sorted from blood. The chain employs TRBV7-9 and TRBJ1-2; tentatively, D is TRBD1 (6 bases). This TCR derives from a man in his late teens or twenties in good health. The CDR3 sequence is CASSLEGHDGYTF. In DNA form, the CDR3 reads TGTGCCAGCAGCTTAGAGGGACATGACGGCTACACCTTC.